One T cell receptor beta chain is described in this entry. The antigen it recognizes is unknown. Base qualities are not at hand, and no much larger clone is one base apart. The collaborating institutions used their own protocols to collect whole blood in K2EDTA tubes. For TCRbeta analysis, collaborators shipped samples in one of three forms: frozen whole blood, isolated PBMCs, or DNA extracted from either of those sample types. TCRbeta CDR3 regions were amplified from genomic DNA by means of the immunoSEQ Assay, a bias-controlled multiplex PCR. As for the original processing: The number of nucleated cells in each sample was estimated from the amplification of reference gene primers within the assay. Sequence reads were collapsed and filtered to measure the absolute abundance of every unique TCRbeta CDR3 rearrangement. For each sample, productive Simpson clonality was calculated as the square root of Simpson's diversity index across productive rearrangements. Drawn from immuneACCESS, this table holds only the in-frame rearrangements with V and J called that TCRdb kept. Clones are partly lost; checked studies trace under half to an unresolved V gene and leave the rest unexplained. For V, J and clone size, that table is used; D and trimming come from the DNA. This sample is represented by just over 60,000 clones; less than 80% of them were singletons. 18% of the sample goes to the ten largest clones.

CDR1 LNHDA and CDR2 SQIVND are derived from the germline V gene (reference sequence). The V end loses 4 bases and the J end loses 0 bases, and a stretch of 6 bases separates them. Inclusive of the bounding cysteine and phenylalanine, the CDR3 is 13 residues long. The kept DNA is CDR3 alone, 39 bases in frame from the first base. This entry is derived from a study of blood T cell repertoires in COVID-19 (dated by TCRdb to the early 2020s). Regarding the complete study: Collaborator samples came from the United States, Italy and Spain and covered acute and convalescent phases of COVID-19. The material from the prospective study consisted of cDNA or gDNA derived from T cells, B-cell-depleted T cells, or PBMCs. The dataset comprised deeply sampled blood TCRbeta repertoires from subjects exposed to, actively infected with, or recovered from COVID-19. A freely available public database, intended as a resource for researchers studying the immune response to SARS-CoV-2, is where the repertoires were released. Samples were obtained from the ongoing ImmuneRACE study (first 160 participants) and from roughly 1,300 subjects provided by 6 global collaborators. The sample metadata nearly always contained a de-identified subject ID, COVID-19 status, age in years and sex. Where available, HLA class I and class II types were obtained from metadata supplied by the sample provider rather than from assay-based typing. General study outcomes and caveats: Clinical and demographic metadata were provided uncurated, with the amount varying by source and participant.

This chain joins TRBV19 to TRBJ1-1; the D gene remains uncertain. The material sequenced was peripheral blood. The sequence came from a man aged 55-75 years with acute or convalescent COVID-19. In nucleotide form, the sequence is TGTGCCAGTAGTAGCCTAATGAACACTGAAGCTTTCTTT. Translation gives CASSSLMNTEAFF.